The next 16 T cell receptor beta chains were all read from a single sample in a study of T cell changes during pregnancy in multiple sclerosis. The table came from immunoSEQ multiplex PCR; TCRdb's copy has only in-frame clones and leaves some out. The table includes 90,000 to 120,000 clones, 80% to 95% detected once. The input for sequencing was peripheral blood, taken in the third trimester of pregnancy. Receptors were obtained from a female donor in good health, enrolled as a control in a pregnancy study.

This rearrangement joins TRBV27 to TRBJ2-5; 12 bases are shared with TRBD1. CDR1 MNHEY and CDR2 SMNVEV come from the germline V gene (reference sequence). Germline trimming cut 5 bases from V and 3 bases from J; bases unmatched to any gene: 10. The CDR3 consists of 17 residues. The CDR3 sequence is CASSPLRGQGAEETQYF. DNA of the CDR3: TGTGCCAGCAGTCCGTTGAGGGGACAGGGGGCGGAAGAGACCCAGTACTTC.

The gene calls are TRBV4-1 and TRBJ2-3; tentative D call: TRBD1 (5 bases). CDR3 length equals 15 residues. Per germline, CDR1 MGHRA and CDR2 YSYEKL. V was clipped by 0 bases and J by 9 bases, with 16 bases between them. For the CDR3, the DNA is TGCGCCAGCAGCCAAGATAGGGGAAATGAAGGGACGCAGTATTTT. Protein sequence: CASSQDRGNEGTQYF.

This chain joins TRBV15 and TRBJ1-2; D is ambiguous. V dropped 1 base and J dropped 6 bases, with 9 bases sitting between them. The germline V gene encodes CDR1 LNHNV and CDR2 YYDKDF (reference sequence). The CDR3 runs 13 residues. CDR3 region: CATSRGLGNGYTF. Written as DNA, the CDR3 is TGTGCCACCAGCAGAGGTTTGGGCAATGGCTACACCTTC.

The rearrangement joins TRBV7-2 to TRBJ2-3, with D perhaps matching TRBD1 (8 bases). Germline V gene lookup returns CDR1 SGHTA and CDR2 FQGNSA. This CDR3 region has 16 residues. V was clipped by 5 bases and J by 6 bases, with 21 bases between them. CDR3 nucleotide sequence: TGTGCCAGCAGCCCAGCGGGGACAGGTTGGGGGGATACGCAGTATTTT. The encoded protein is CASSPAGTGWGDTQYF.

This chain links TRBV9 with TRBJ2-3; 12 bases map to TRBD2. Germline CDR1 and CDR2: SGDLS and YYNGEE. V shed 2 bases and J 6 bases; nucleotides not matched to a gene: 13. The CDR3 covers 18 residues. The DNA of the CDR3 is TGTGCCAGCAGCGTCCCGTCCGGGACTAGCGGGCGCCATGATACGCAGTATTTT. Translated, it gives CASSVPSGTSGRHDTQYF.

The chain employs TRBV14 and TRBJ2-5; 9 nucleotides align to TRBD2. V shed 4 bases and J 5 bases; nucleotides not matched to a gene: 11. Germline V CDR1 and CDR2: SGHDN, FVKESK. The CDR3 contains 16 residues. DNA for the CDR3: TGTGCCAGCAGCCCCCTCTCTAGCGGGGTGGGGGAGACCCAGTACTTC. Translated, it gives CASSPLSSGVGETQYF.

The CDR3 protein is CASSVLAGSTLYNEQFF. As DNA, the CDR3 is TGTGCCAGCAGCGTGTTAGCGGGGAGTACTCTTTACAATGAGCAGTTCTTC. The chain is built from TRBV9 and TRBJ2-1; 8 bases map to TRBD2. J gave up 4 bases and V 2 bases, and 11 bases lay outside the gene matches. The CDR3 is 17 amino acids. The germline gives CDR1 SGDLS, CDR2 YYNGEE.

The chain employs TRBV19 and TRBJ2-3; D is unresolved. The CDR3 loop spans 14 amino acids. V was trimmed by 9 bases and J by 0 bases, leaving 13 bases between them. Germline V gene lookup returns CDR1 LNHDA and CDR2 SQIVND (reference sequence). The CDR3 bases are TGTGCCAGCAAAATAAGCGATAGCACAGATACGCAGTATTTT. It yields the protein CASKISDSTDTQYF.

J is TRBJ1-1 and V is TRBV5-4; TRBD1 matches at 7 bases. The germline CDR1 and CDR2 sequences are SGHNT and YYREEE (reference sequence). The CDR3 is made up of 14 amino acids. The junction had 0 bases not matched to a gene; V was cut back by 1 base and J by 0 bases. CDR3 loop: CASSLTGVNTEAFF. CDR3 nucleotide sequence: TGTGCCAGCAGCTTGACAGGGGTGAACACTGAAGCTTTCTTT.

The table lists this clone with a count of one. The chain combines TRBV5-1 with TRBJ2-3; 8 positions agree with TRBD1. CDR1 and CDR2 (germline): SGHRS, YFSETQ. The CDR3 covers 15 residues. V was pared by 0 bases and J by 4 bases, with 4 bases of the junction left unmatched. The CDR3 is CASSLAATGADTQYF. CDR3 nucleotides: TGCGCCAGCAGCTTGGCAGCGACAGGGGCAGATACGCAGTATTTT.

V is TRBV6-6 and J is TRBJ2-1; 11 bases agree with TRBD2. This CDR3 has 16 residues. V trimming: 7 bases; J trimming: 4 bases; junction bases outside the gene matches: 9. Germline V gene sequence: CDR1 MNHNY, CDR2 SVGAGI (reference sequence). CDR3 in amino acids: CASTVPTSGAYNEQFF. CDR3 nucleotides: TGTGCCAGCACAGTCCCGACTAGCGGGGCTTACAATGAGCAGTTCTTC.

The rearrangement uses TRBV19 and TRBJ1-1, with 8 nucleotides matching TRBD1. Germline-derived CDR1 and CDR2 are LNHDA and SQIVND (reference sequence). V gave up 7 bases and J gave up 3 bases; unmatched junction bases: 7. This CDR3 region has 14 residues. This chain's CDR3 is CASTSQGADTEAFF. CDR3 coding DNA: TGTGCCAGTACGTCGCAGGGGGCGGACACTGAAGCTTTCTTT.

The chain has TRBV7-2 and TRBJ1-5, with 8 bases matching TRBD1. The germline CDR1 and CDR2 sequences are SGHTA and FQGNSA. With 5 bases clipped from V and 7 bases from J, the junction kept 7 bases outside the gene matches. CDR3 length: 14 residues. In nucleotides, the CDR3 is TGTGCCAGCAGCGAGAGACAGGGGTGGCAGCCCCAGCATTTT. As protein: CASSERQGWQPQHF. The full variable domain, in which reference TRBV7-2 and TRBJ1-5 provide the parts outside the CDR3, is GAGVSQSPSNKVTEKGKDVELRCDPISGHTALYWYRQSLGQGLEFLIYFQGNSAPDKSGLPSDRFSAERTGGSVSTLTIQRTQQEDSAVYLCASSERQGWQPQHFGDGTRLSIL.

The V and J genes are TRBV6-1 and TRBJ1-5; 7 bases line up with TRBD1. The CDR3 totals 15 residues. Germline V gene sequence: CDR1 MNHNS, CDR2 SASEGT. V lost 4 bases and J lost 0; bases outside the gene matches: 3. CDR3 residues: CASSGGTDSNQPQHF. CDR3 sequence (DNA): TGTGCCAGCAGTGGCGGGACAGATAGCAATCAGCCCCAGCATTTT.

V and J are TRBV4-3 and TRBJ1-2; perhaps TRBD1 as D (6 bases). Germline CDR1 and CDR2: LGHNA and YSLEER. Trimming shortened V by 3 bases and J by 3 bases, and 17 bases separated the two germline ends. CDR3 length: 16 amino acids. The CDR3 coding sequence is TGCGCCAGCAGCCAGATTGGGGGGGGGCCGTACTATGGCTACACCTTC. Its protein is CASSQIGGGPYYGYTF.

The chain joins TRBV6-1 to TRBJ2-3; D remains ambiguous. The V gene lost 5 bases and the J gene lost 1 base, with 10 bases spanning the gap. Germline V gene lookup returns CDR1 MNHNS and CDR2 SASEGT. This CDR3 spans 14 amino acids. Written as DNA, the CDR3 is TGTGCCAGCAGTTTTAATCCGGGCACAGATACGCAGTATTTT. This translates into CASSFNPGTDTQYF.